The sequence of this T cell receptor (beta chain) was determined in a study of blood T cells in healthy people across ages. Overall study findings and caveats: The recorded TCR beta diversity per million T cells decreased in a roughly linear manner with age.

In the case of this clonotype: Antigen specificity is unknown.

Then a second PCR, running roughly 7 to 11 cycles, was carried out with a sample-barcoded 5' primer and a J-beta primer mix. TCRdb passed the 5' RACE reads through MiXCR, listing each CDR3 protein once. The repertoire includes hundreds of thousands of distinct CDR3 sequences, 56% of them detected once, and around 24% sits in the top ten. The sample comprised blood. The receptor was derived from a man between 35 and 55 years old in good health.

CDR3 DNA sequence: TGTGCCAGCAGCTCTCTGGGACTAGTCGGCGAGCAGTACTTC. Its translation is CASSSLGLVGEQYF. The chain uses TRBV7-9 and TRBJ2-7; 8 bases agree with TRBD2. Germline loops: CDR1 SEHNR, CDR2 FQNEAQ (reference sequence). J gave up 6 bases and V 4 bases, and 8 bases lay outside the gene matches. The CDR3 spans 14 residues. Looking up the rest from reference TRBV7-9 and TRBJ2-7 gives the full variable domain: DTGVSQNPRHKITKRGQNVTFRCDPISEHNRLYWYRQTLGQGPEFLTYFQNEAQLEKSRLLSDRFSAERPKGSFSTLEIQRTEQGDSAMYLCASSSLGLVGEQYFGPGTRLTVT.